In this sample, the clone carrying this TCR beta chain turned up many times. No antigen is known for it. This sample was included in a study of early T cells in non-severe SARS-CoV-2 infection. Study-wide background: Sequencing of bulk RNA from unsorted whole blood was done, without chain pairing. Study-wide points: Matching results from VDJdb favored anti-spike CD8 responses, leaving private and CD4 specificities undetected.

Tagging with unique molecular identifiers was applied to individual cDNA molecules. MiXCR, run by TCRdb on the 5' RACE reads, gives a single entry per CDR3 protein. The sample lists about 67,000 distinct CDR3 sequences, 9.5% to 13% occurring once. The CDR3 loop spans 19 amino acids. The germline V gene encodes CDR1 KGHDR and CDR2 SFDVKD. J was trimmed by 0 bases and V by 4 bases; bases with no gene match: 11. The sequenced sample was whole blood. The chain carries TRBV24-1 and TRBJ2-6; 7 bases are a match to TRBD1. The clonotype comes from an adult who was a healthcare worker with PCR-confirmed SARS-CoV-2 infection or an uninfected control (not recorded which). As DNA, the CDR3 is TGTGCCACCAGTGACCCTCCTGGGACAGCAAACTCTGGGGCCAACGTCCTGACTTTC. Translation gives CATSDPPGTANSGANVLTF.